The subject of this entry is one TCR beta chain. No antigen is known for it. This CDR3 has 14 amino acids. Germline lookup yields CDR1 SGHTA and CDR2 FQGNSA. Trimming shortened V by 5 bases and J by 0 bases, and 9 bases separated the two germline ends. The data were obtained in a study of CD8 T cells in Susac syndrome. TCR beta sequencing was performed on blood CD8+ and CD4+ T cells. Broader study findings: By the study's own acknowledgment, its TCR sequencing and HLA analysis included relatively few individuals.

Random hexamers primed reverse transcription of roughly 0.5 to 1 ug RNA. TCRdb analysed the immunoSEQ multiplex PCR reads with MiXCR anew, one entry per CDR3 protein. The sample comprises about 180,000 distinct CDR3 sequences, 90% to 97% of which are singletons, and approximately 0.09% rests with the top ten. The clonotype comes from a human donor with multiple sclerosis. Sequencing was carried out using CD4+ T cells from PBMCs. V usage is TRBV7-2 and J usage is TRBJ2-3, with unresolved D. The chain's CDR3 is CASSTRRSTDTQYF. The CDR3, as DNA: TGTGCCAGCAGCACACGACGGAGCACAGATACGCAGTATTTT.